Below, 27 T cell receptor beta chains from the same sample are listed, as sequenced in a study of shared clonotypes between healthy human individuals. Naive CD8 cells, CD45RO-negative and positively selected for CCR7, excluded terminally differentiated effector memory CD45RA+ cells. The repertoire was sequenced with immunoSEQ multiplex PCR; TCRdb's copy has only in-frame clones and lacks some. Of a few hundred thousand clones listed, about 95% were seen once; the top ten hold around 0.11%. Sample: naive CD8+ T cells sorted from blood. The receptor source for this set is a woman between 25 and 40 years old in good health.

This chain joins TRBV6-5 and TRBJ1-1, with unresolved D. The germline gives CDR1 MNHEY, CDR2 SVGAGI. V was trimmed by 6 bases and J by 4 bases, leaving 12 bases between them. The CDR3 has 13 residues. CDR3 sequence reads: CASSPWEGTEAFF. CDR3 in DNA: TGTGCCAGCAGCCCCTGGGAAGGCACTGAAGCTTTCTTT.

The chain recombines TRBV5-6 with TRBJ2-3; a weak D match, TRBD2 (6 bases). The CDR3 has 15 amino acids. The V and J ends lost 1 base and 4 bases respectively, with 13 bases between them. The germline CDR1 and CDR2 sequences are SGHDT and YYEEEE. The CDR3 loop reads CASSLRRAVPDTQYF. The CDR3 nucleotides are TGTGCCAGCAGCTTGAGGAGGGCCGTCCCAGATACGCAGTATTTT. Using reference TRBV5-6 and TRBJ2-3 for the parts outside the CDR3, the full variable domain is DAGVTQSPTHLIKTRGQQVTLRCSPKSGHDTVSWYQQALGQGPQFIFQYYEEEERQRGNFPDRFSGHQFPNYSSELNVNALLLGDSALYLCASSLRRAVPDTQYFGPGTRLTVL.

This clone was detected only once. The chain has TRBV28 and TRBJ2-7; TRBD2 matches 8 bases. Germline V gene lookup returns CDR1 MDHEN and CDR2 SYDVKM. Germline trimming cut 5 bases from V and 0 bases from J; bases unmatched to any gene: 9. The CDR3 is 16 residues long. The CDR3 region has the DNA TGTGCCAGCAGTCCGACAGCGGGGGAAAGCTCCTACGAGCAGTACTTC. Translating it yields CASSPTAGESSYEQYF.

The chain has TRBV28 and TRBJ2-1, with 10 nucleotides matching TRBD2. The CDR3 contains 13 residues. Germline V CDR1 and CDR2: MDHEN, SYDVKM. Germline trimming cut 3 bases from V and 7 bases from J; bases unmatched to any gene: 0. The CDR3 DNA reads as TGTGCCAGCAGTTTGACTAGCGGGAATGAGCAGTTCTTC. This encodes CASSLTSGNEQFF.

This chain uses TRBV7-9 with TRBJ1-2, with no clear D. The CDR3 is made up of 12 amino acids. The germline V gene encodes CDR1 SEHNR and CDR2 FQNEAQ (reference sequence). V dropped 6 bases and J dropped 4 bases, with 9 bases sitting between them. The CDR3 nucleotides are TGTGCCAGCAGGTCGGACGGCTATGGCTACACCTTC. It specifies CASRSDGYGYTF.

This rearrangement joins TRBV5-4 to TRBJ2-5; D uncertain. Trimming left V 3 bases short and J 5 bases short, with 17 bases between. In germline, CDR1 is SGHNT, CDR2 YYREEE (reference sequence). The CDR3 covers 15 residues. The CDR3 is CASSYTGSLEETQYF. The CDR3 region has the DNA TGTGCCAGCAGCTATACCGGGTCCCTTGAGGAGACCCAGTACTTC.

The chain uses TRBV28 and TRBJ2-7; D is ambiguous. Trimming pared 6 bases from V and 3 bases from J, leaving 9 bases between. From germline, CDR1 is MDHEN and CDR2 SYDVKM. The CDR3 is 12 residues long. The CDR3: CASSVRLYEQYF. The CDR3 region has the DNA TGTGCCAGCAGCGTCCGACTCTACGAGCAGTACTTC.

The chain links TRBV29-1 to TRBJ2-3, with TRBD2 identical over 13 bases. The CDR3 is 15 residues long. Germline CDR1 reads SQVTM; CDR2 reads ANQGSEA. Trimming took 6 bases from V and 4 from J; bases not matched to a gene: 7. CDR3 sequence: CSVLGLAGEADTQYF. The CDR3 DNA is TGCAGCGTCCTCGGACTAGCGGGAGAGGCAGATACGCAGTATTTT.

The chain joins TRBV6-5 to TRBJ2-7; TRBD1 agrees at 7 bases. This CDR3 is built from 14 residues. With V trimmed by 2 bases and J by 2 bases, 3 bases remained unmatched. Germline V gene data show CDR1 as MNHEY and CDR2 as SVGAGI. CDR3 region: CASSYDQGAYEQYF. CDR3 in DNA: TGTGCCAGCAGTTACGATCAGGGGGCCTACGAGCAGTACTTC.

As for this clone: The same CDR3 arises from other DNA sequences in this sample as well. This chain joins TRBV19 and TRBJ2-1, with 13 bases identical to TRBD2. The V gene end was trimmed by 5 bases and the J gene end by 7 bases; junction bases not matched to a gene: 5. The CDR3 totals 15 residues. Germline V gene sequence: CDR1 LNHDA, CDR2 SQIVND (reference sequence). The CDR3 sequence is CASSPTSGRGNEQFF. For the CDR3, the DNA is TGTGCCAGTAGTCCAACTAGCGGGAGGGGGAATGAGCAGTTCTTC. Looking up the rest from reference TRBV19 and TRBJ2-1 gives the full variable domain: DGGITQSPKYLFRKEGQNVTLSCEQNLNHDAMYWYRQDPGQGLRLIYYSQIVNDFQKGDIAEGYSVSREKKESFPLTVTSAQKNPTAFYLCASSPTSGRGNEQFFGPGTRLTVL.

This clone has a handful of counts. V is TRBV11-2 and J is TRBJ1-5; 9 positions agree with TRBD1. Germline-derived CDR1 and CDR2 are SGHAT and FQNNGV. Trimming cost V 5 bases and J 7 bases; bases outside gene matches: 9. This CDR3 has 15 residues. The CDR3 here is CASSPRDREKQPQHF. Here the CDR3 DNA reads TGTGCCAGCAGCCCGAGGGACAGGGAGAAGCAGCCCCAGCATTTT.

The rearrangement links TRBV28 to TRBJ2-3, with 8 bases aligning to TRBD2. The V segment lost 3 bases and the J segment 4 bases; nucleotides outside the gene matches: 6. The germline gives CDR1 MDHEN, CDR2 SYDVKM. The CDR3 sequence is 15 residues long. The CDR3 nucleotides are TGTGCCAGCAGTTTGGCTAGCGGGCTGGCAGATACGCAGTATTTT. Residues: CASSLASGLADTQYF.

About this clone: This sample includes further DNA sequences coding for the same CDR3. The chain couples TRBV5-1 to TRBJ2-7; perhaps TRBD2 as D (5 bases). The CDR3 length is 13 residues. The germline V gene encodes CDR1 SGHRS and CDR2 YFSETQ. V was shortened by 2 bases and J by 4 bases, with 10 bases between the two germline ends. The CDR3 here is CASSLRTGYEQYF. CDR3 coding DNA: TGCGCCAGCAGCTTAAGGACTGGGTACGAGCAGTACTTC. Using reference TRBV5-1 and TRBJ2-7 for the parts outside the CDR3, the full variable domain is KAGVTQTPRYLIKTRGQQVTLSCSPISGHRSVSWYQQTPGQGLQFLFEYFSETQRNKGNFPGRFSGRQFSNSRSEMNVSTLELGDSALYLCASSLRTGYEQYFGPGTRLTVT.

This clone occurred once. The V call is TRBV6-4, the J call TRBJ1-1; tentative D call: TRBD1 (6 bases). The CDR3 extends over 14 amino acids. Trimming took 5 bases from V and 1 from J, leaving 11 bases between them. The germline CDR1 and CDR2 sequences are MRHNA and SNTAGT. The CDR3 sequence is CASSLSGENTEAFF. The CDR3 DNA reads TGTGCCAGCAGTTTGTCAGGGGAGAACACTGAAGCTTTCTTT.

This rearrangement joins TRBV7-3 to TRBJ2-7; TRBD1 matches 9 bases. V shed 4 bases, J shed 5 bases, and the junction held 9 bases outside the gene matches. Germline-derived CDR1 and CDR2 are SGHTA and FQGTGA. The length of the CDR3 is 15 residues. The CDR3 loop is CASSSTGGDLDEQYF. CDR3 nucleotides: TGTGCCAGCAGCTCAACAGGGGGCGACCTGGACGAGCAGTACTTC. Filled out from reference TRBV7-3 and TRBJ2-7, the complete variable domain reads GAGVSQTPSNKVTEKGKYVELRCDPISGHTALYWYRQSLGQGPEFLIYFQGTGAADDSGLPNDRFFAVRPEGSVSTLKIQRTERGDSAVYLCASSSTGGDLDEQYFGPGTRLTVT.

In regard to this clone: At one of its ends the junction is not consistent with the germline gene, which may arise from a read error. The chain has TRBV27 and TRBJ2-1, with a weak D call TRBD2 (5 bases). The germline V gene has CDR1 MNHEY and CDR2 SMNVEV (reference sequence). This CDR3 is built from 13 residues. DNA for the CDR3: TGTGCCAGTGTGGGAGTCTCCTACAGTGAGCAGTTCTTC. Its protein is CASVGVSYSEQFF.

This clone was seen only once. CDR3 sequence (DNA): TGTGCCAGCAGCCCTCAAGGCACCAACACTGAAGCTTTCTTT. Encoded protein: CASSPQGTNTEAFF. This chain connects TRBV9 to TRBJ1-1; unclear D gene. The germline gives CDR1 SGDLS, CDR2 YYNGEE. Trimming cost V 4 bases and J 2 bases, with 12 bases left between them. CDR3 length: 14 amino acids.

The V call is TRBV6-5, the J call TRBJ1-1; D ambiguous. This CDR3 comprises 14 residues. V was trimmed by 5 bases and J by 5 bases, leaving 15 bases between them. Germline lookup yields CDR1 MNHEY and CDR2 SVGAGI. In nucleotides, the CDR3 is TGTGCCAGCAGTGACGGGGTAGGTAGGACTGAAGCTTTCTTT. This translates into CASSDGVGRTEAFF.

CDR3 residues: CASSREHANTGELFF. The CDR3 DNA follows: TGTGCCAGCAGTCGAGAACATGCGAACACCGGGGAGCTGTTTTTT. The chain uses TRBV9 and TRBJ2-2; D not resolved. Trimming shortened V by 5 bases and J by 0 bases, and 11 bases separated the two germline ends. This CDR3 is built from 15 residues. Germline lookup yields CDR1 SGDLS and CDR2 YYNGEE.

The chain links TRBV28 to TRBJ2-1, with a possible D match to TRBD1 (5 bases). The CDR3 is 17 amino acids. The germline CDR1 and CDR2 sequences are MDHEN and SYDVKM. V gave up 4 bases and J gave up 1 base, with 17 bases separating them. CDR3 sequence reads: CASSSNFGQLSYNEQFF. In DNA, the CDR3 is TGTGCCAGCAGTTCCAACTTTGGACAATTGTCCTACAATGAGCAGTTCTTC.

V and J are TRBV30 and TRBJ2-7; 11 positions match TRBD2. CDR3 length: 14 amino acids. V gave up 3 bases and J gave up 3 bases; unmatched junction bases: 4. The germline V gene encodes CDR1 GTSNPN and CDR2 SVGIG (reference sequence). The CDR3 region is CAWSGLAGLYEQYF. The CDR3 nucleotides read TGTGCCTGGAGCGGACTAGCGGGTCTCTACGAGCAGTACTTC. The whole variable domain, remainder taken from reference TRBV30 and TRBJ2-7, is SQTIHQWPATLVQPVGSPLSLECTVEGTSNPNLYWYRQAAGRGLQLLFYSVGIGQISSEVPQNLSASRPQDRQFILSSKKLLLSDSGFYLCAWSGLAGLYEQYFGPGTRLTVT.

Written as DNA, the CDR3 is TGTGCCAGCAGCTTAGGTCAGGACCCTGAAGCTTTCTTT. Residues: CASSLGQDPEAFF. This rearrangement joins TRBV7-9 to TRBJ1-1; D ambiguous. Germline values: CDR1 SEHNR, CDR2 FQNEAQ (reference sequence). V lost 1 base and J lost 6, with 9 bases in between. The CDR3 loop spans 13 amino acids.

V is TRBV19 and J is TRBJ2-7; the D gene is possibly TRBD2 (7 bases). Germline V lookup: CDR1 LNHDA, CDR2 SQIVND (reference sequence). Trimming removed 6 bases at V and 2 bases at J, with 11 bases between. This CDR3 region has 13 residues. The CDR3 DNA follows: TGTGCCAGTAGCCGGCGGGGGCCCTACGAGCAGTACTTC. This gives the protein CASSRRGPYEQYF. Variable domain in full (rest from reference TRBV19 and TRBJ2-7): DGGITQSPKYLFRKEGQNVTLSCEQNLNHDAMYWYRQDPGQGLRLIYYSQIVNDFQKGDIAEGYSVSREKKESFPLTVTSAQKNPTAFYLCASSRRGPYEQYFGPGTRLTVT.

This chain connects TRBV7-9 to TRBJ1-1; 8 positions match TRBD1. This CDR3 is built from 16 residues. The germline V gene encodes CDR1 SEHNR and CDR2 FQNEAQ (reference sequence). With V trimmed by 4 bases and J by 0 bases, 7 bases remained unmatched. The CDR3 coding sequence is TGTGCCAGCAGCTCCTATGGACAGGGCCTGAACACTGAAGCTTTCTTT. Translation gives CASSSYGQGLNTEAFF.

The rearrangement uses TRBV7-9 and TRBJ1-5; D is unclear. Trimming removed 4 bases at V and 2 bases at J, with 12 bases between. Germline assignment: CDR1 SEHNR and CDR2 FQNEAQ (reference sequence). The CDR3 consists of 15 residues. CDR3 sequence reads: CASSSGVSGNQPQHF. The CDR3 region has the DNA TGTGCCAGCAGCTCCGGGGTGAGCGGCAATCAGCCCCAGCATTTT.

This chain joins TRBV4-2 and TRBJ2-1; a possible D gene is TRBD2 (6 bases). Trimming left V 0 bases short and J 5 bases short, with 14 bases between. Germline V gene lookup returns CDR1 LGHNA and CDR2 YNFKEQ. The CDR3 length is 16 residues. The CDR3 loop reads CASSQEGLAGNNEQFF. The CDR3 bases are TGTGCCAGCAGCCAAGAAGGTTTGGCGGGAAACAATGAGCAGTTCTTC.

This chain uses TRBV4-1 with TRBJ2-7, with 9 bases identical to TRBD1. The CDR3 runs 15 residues. The V segment lost 4 bases and the J segment 5 bases; nucleotides outside the gene matches: 9. Germline-derived CDR1 and CDR2 are MGHRA and YSYEKL. The CDR3, as DNA: TGCGCCAGCAGCCCCTCCTGGGACAGGGTCCACGAGCAGTACTTC. It translates to CASSPSWDRVHEQYF.